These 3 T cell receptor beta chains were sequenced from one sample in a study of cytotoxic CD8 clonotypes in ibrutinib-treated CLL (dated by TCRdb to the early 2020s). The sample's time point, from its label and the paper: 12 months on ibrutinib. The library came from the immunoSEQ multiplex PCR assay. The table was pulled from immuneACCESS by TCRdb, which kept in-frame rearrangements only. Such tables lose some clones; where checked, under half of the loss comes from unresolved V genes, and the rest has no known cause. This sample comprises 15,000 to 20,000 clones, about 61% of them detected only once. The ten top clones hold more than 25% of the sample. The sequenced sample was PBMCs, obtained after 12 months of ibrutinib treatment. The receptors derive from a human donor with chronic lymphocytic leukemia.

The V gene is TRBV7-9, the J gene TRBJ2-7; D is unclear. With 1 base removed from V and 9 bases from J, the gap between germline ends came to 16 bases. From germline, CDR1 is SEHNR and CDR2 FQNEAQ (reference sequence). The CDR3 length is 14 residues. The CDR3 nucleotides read TGTGCCAGCAGCTTAGGGGTTCGAGAGTTCGCGCAGTACTTC. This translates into CASSLGVREFAQYF.

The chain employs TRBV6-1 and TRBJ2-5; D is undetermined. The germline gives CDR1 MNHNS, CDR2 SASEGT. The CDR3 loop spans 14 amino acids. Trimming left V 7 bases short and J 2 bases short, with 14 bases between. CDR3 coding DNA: TGTGCCAGCACTAATGCGGTGTCACAAGAGACCCAGTACTTC. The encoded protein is CASTNAVSQETQYF.

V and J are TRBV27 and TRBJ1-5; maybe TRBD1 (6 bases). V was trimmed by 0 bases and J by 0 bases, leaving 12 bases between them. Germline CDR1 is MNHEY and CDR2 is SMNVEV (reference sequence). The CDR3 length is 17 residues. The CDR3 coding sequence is TGTGCCAGCAGTTTATCCGCAGGGGTGGGTAGCAATCAGCCCCAGCATTTT. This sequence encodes CASSLSAGVGSNQPQHF.